The 23 T cell receptor beta chains reported below all come from one sample, sequenced in a study of PD-L1 blockade in urothelial cancer. The table came from immunoSEQ multiplex PCR; TCRdb's copy has only in-frame clones and leaves some out. The sample records about 82,000 clones, 82% being singletons. Sequences were derived from PBMCs, sampled around atezolizumab (anti-PD-L1) treatment. The receptor source for this set is a man between 65 and 79 years old with urothelial cancer.

The rearrangement uses TRBV2 and TRBJ2-7; 11 nucleotides line up with TRBD1. The CDR3 is 13 residues long. Trimming removed 4 bases from V and 6 bases from J; junction bases left unmatched: 2. Germline lookup yields CDR1 SNHLY and CDR2 FYNNEI. The CDR3 DNA sequence: TGTGCCAGCAGTGTGGGGACAGGGGGCGAGCAGTACTTC. It yields the protein CASSVGTGGEQYF.

The gene calls are TRBV2 and TRBJ2-5, with a weak D call TRBD2 (5 bases). The ends were cut back, 4 bases at V and 1 base at J, with 10 bases in the middle. CDR3 length equals 14 residues. Looked up from germline, CDR1 is SNHLY and CDR2 is FYNNEI. CDR3 DNA: TGTGCCAGCAGTGTCGGGAACAGCCAAGAGACCCAGTACTTC. Protein sequence: CASSVGNSQETQYF.

The count of this clone is one. The chain combines TRBV6-6 with TRBJ1-5, with 8 positions matching TRBD1. This CDR3 is 12 amino acids long. V was clipped by 6 bases and J by 6 bases; unmatched bases: 1. Germline V gives CDR1 MNHNY, CDR2 SVGAGI (reference sequence). The CDR3 coding sequence is TGTGCCAGCAGGACAGGGGTTCAGCCCCAGCATTTT. Translated: CASRTGVQPQHF.

Points on this clone: Other DNA sequences from this sample encode an identical CDR3 as well. The V call is TRBV11-2, the J call TRBJ2-7, with TRBD1 identical over 9 bases. This CDR3 contains 15 residues. The trim removed 5 bases at V and 3 bases at J, leaving 8 bases unmatched. Germline CDR1 SGHAT, CDR2 FQNNGV. CDR3 in amino acids: CASSIAPGQGYEQYF. In nucleotides, the CDR3 is TGTGCCAGCAGCATTGCACCGGGACAGGGCTACGAGCAGTACTTC.

The V call is TRBV7-2, the J call TRBJ2-1; 12 nucleotides line up with TRBD2. The V gene's germline CDR1 is SGHTA and CDR2 FQGNSA. The CDR3 totals 16 residues. Losses at the gene ends were 3 bases for V and 8 bases for J; bases not matched to a gene: 8. The CDR3 spells CASSFLAGGEIYEQFF. For the CDR3, the DNA is TGTGCCAGCAGCTTTCTAGCGGGAGGGGAGATCTATGAGCAGTTCTTC.

A word on this clone: This sample also contains other DNA sequences that code for the same CDR3. The chain uses TRBV6-6 and TRBJ1-1, with D hard to call. The length of the CDR3 is 14 residues. CDR1 MNHNY and CDR2 SVGAGI come from the germline V gene (reference sequence). The V and J ends lost 5 bases and 2 bases respectively, with 12 bases between them. CDR3 loop: CASSIVSLNTEAFF. Written as DNA, the CDR3 is TGTGCCAGCAGTATAGTCTCCCTAAACACTGAAGCTTTCTTT.

A word on this clone: In the same sample, other DNA sequences code for this CDR3. The chain links TRBV7-3 to TRBJ2-7; the match to TRBD2 covers 9 bases. The V segment lost 5 bases and the J segment 6 bases; nucleotides outside the gene matches: 11. CDR3 length equals 15 residues. CDR1 and CDR2 (germline): SGHTA, FQGTGA. CDR3 DNA sequence: TGTGCCAGCAGCCCGGTGGCGGGAGGGCCTCCCGAGCAGTACTTC. Its protein is CASSPVAGGPPEQYF. The full variable domain, its missing parts supplied by reference TRBV7-3 and TRBJ2-7, is GAGVSQTPSNKVTEKGKYVELRCDPISGHTALYWYRQSLGQGPEFLIYFQGTGAADDSGLPNDRFFAVRPEGSVSTLKIQRTERGDSAVYLCASSPVAGGPPEQYFGPGTRLTVT.

The chain uses TRBV7-2 and TRBJ2-1, with D tentatively TRBD2 (6 bases). The CDR3 is 13 residues long. Trimming took off 5 bases at V and 8 bases at J, with 13 bases between the two ends. Germline V gene sequence: CDR1 SGHTA, CDR2 FQGNSA. CDR3: CASSRGYPDEQFF. The CDR3 region has the DNA TGTGCCAGCAGCCGGGGGTACCCGGATGAGCAGTTCTTC.

In its sample, this clone was seen a few times. This rearrangement joins TRBV7-6 to TRBJ1-2; unclear D gene. The CDR3 consists of 14 residues. With 5 bases removed from V and 3 bases from J, the gap between germline ends came to 13 bases. Per germline, CDR1 SGHVS and CDR2 FNYEAQ. CDR3 amino acids: CASSQGRADYGYTF. In DNA form, the CDR3 reads TGTGCCAGCAGCCAAGGGAGGGCGGACTATGGCTACACCTTC.

The genes are TRBV12-5 and TRBJ1-5, with TRBD1 matching 8 bases. The germline gives CDR1 LGHNT, CDR2 FRNRAP. This CDR3 comprises 15 residues. J was trimmed by 4 bases and V by 7 bases; bases with no gene match: 9. The CDR3 DNA follows: TGTGCTAGTGCCCCAGGGGGCGCGGGGAATCAGCCCCAGCATTTT. Amino acids: CASAPGGAGNQPQHF.

J is TRBJ2-1 and V is TRBV19; D possibly corresponds to TRBD2 (5 bases). Trimming stripped 7 bases from V and 4 bases from J, with 11 bases between. This CDR3 spans 13 amino acids. Looked up from germline, CDR1 is LNHDA and CDR2 is SQIVND (reference sequence). CDR3 sequence: CASIHTGYNEQFF. The CDR3 region has the DNA TGTGCCAGTATACACACGGGATACAATGAGCAGTTCTTC. The full variable domain, with the rest looked up from reference TRBV19 and TRBJ2-1, is DGGITQSPKYLFRKEGQNVTLSCEQNLNHDAMYWYRQDPGQGLRLIYYSQIVNDFQKGDIAEGYSVSREKKESFPLTVTSAQKNPTAFYLCASIHTGYNEQFFGPGTRLTVL.

This clone has a single count. Here the CDR3 reads CASSPGTGRDQPQHF. CDR3 coding DNA: TGTGCCAGCAGCCCCGGGACAGGCAGGGATCAGCCCCAGCATTTT. The chain combines TRBV5-6 with TRBJ1-5, with 8 bases aligning to TRBD1. This CDR3 has 15 amino acids. CDR1 and CDR2 (germline): SGHDT, YYEEEE. Trimming took 4 bases from V and 5 from J; bases not matched to a gene: 8.

CDR3 in amino acids: CASSPDSSREKLFF. The CDR3 DNA reads as TGTGCCAGCAGCCCCGACAGTAGCCGCGAAAAACTGTTTTTT. The genes are TRBV7-9 and TRBJ1-4; D perhaps matches TRBD1 (5 bases). The CDR3 totals 14 residues. Germline lookup yields CDR1 SEHNR and CDR2 FQNEAQ (reference sequence). Trimming removed 5 bases at V and 8 bases at J, with 15 bases between.

This chain joins TRBV6-6 and TRBJ1-4; 9 bases line up with TRBD1. This CDR3 is 14 amino acids long. J was trimmed by 6 bases and V by 6 bases; bases with no gene match: 5. The germline V gene encodes CDR1 MNHNY and CDR2 SVGAGI (reference sequence). CDR3 sequence: CASRLRDRDEKLFF. The CDR3 DNA reads as TGTGCCAGCAGGCTCCGGGACAGGGATGAAAAACTGTTTTTT.

The V call is TRBV27, the J call TRBJ2-6, with 8 nucleotides matching TRBD1. CDR1 MNHEY and CDR2 SMNVEV come from the germline V gene (reference sequence). This CDR3 spans 17 amino acids. The junction had 5 bases not matched to a gene; V was cut back by 4 bases and J by 0 bases. The CDR3, as DNA: TGTGCCAGCAGTTATCAGGGGGCGATCTCTGGGGCCAACGTCCTGACTTTC. It translates to CASSYQGAISGANVLTF. Looking up the rest from reference TRBV27 and TRBJ2-6 gives the full variable domain: EAQVTQNPRYLITVTGKKLTVTCSQNMNHEYMSWYRQDPGLGLRQIYYSMNVEVTDKGDVPEGYKVSRKEKRNFPLILESPSPNQTSLYFCASSYQGAISGANVLTFGAGSRLTVL.

This clone was recorded once. This chain links TRBV6-5 with TRBJ1-2; no firm D call. Germline V gives CDR1 MNHEY, CDR2 SVGAGI. The CDR3 covers 15 residues. Trimming left V 0 bases short and J 4 bases short, with 12 bases between. CDR3 DNA sequence: TGTGCCAGCAGTTACTCACCCGGGGAGGGCTATGGCTACACCTTC. This translates into CASSYSPGEGYGYTF.

This clone was recorded a few times. This chain joins TRBV5-1 and TRBJ2-1; 7 nucleotides align to TRBD2. CDR1 is SGHRS and CDR2 is YFSETQ in the germline V gene. This CDR3 spans 13 amino acids. V was clipped by 2 bases and J by 7 bases; unmatched bases: 3. CDR3 in DNA: TGCGCCAGCAGCTTTGGAGCGGGGAATGAGCAGTTCTTC. It yields the protein CASSFGAGNEQFF. Combining the CDR3 with reference TRBV5-1 and TRBJ2-1 gives the whole variable domain KAGVTQTPRYLIKTRGQQVTLSCSPISGHRSVSWYQQTPGQGLQFLFEYFSETQRNKGNFPGRFSGRQFSNSRSEMNVSTLELGDSALYLCASSFGAGNEQFFGPGTRLTVL.

This rearrangement joins TRBV6-5 to TRBJ1-6, with TRBD1 matching over 7 bases. Losses at the gene ends were 10 bases for V and 10 bases for J; bases not matched to a gene: 16. The CDR3 is 15 amino acids. Per germline, CDR1 MNHEY and CDR2 SVGAGI. The CDR3 nucleotides are TGTGCCACTTTAGAATCTACAGGGGCAGACTCACCCCTCCACTTT. Translated, it gives CATLESTGADSPLHF.

Only a few counts were recorded for this clone. The rearrangement links TRBV11-2 to TRBJ1-1; weak D call: TRBD1 (6 bases). Germline V lookup: CDR1 SGHAT, CDR2 FQNNGV. The CDR3 length is 15 residues. Between the trimmed V and J ends, which lost 0 bases and 4 bases, there was a span of 12 bases. CDR3 coding DNA: TGTGCCAGCAGCTTAGATCAGGGGAGGGGCACTGAAGCTTTCTTT. It yields the protein CASSLDQGRGTEAFF.

The rearrangement joins TRBV5-1 to TRBJ2-5; TRBD1 aligns across 7 bases. J gave up 2 bases and V 2 bases, and 0 bases lay outside the gene matches. Germline V gives CDR1 SGHRS, CDR2 YFSETQ. The CDR3 sequence is 13 residues long. The CDR3 here is CASSLQGQETQYF. Written as DNA, the CDR3 is TGCGCCAGCAGCTTACAGGGGCAAGAGACCCAGTACTTC.

The chain joins TRBV9 to TRBJ2-5; 8 nucleotides align to TRBD2. The CDR3 length is 16 residues. Germline loops: CDR1 SGDLS, CDR2 YYNGEE. V shed 7 bases and J 5 bases; nucleotides not matched to a gene: 16. The CDR3 DNA follows: TGTGCCAGCTCCTTGGGGGCGAGACTAGCGTTGGAGACCCAGTACTTC. This codes for CASSLGARLALETQYF.

V gene TRBV15 combines with J gene TRBJ2-7; maybe TRBD2 (5 bases). The CDR3 sequence is 14 residues long. Germline CDR1 LNHNV, CDR2 YYDKDF (reference sequence). V dropped 1 base and J dropped 0 bases, with 7 bases sitting between them. CDR3 bases: TGTGCCACCAGCAGAGGGAGGACCTCCTACGAGCAGTACTTC. Encoded protein: CATSRGRTSYEQYF.

This sequence joins TRBV7-8 and TRBJ2-1; possibly TRBD2 for D (6 bases). CDR3 length equals 16 residues. In germline, CDR1 is SGHVS, CDR2 FQNEAQ. V was trimmed by 5 bases and J by 9 bases, leaving 23 bases between them. In DNA, the CDR3 is TGTGCCAGCAGCCCTCCGACTAGGGAGACTCCCAGTGAGCAGTTCTTC. Protein sequence: CASSPPTRETPSEQFF. The full variable domain, with the rest looked up from reference TRBV7-8 and TRBJ2-1, is GAGVSQSPRYKVAKRGQDVALRCDPISGHVSLFWYQQALGQGPEFLTYFQNEAQLDKSGLPSDRFFAERPEGSVSTLKIQRTQQEDSAVYLCASSPPTRETPSEQFFGPGTRLTVL.